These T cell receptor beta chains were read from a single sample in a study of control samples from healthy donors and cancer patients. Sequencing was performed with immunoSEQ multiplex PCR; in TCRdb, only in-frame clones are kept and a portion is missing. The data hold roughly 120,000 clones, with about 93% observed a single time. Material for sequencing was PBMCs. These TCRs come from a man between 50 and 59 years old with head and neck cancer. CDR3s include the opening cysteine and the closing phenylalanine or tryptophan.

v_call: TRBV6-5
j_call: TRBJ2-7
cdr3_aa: CASQGTRQSGEQYF

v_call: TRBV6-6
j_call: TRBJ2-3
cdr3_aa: CASSYLPLTDTQYF

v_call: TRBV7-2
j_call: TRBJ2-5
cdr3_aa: CASSLEGDLGGTQYF

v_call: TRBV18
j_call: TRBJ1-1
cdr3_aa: CASSPQGQGATEAFF

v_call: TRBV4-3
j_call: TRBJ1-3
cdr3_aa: CASSQVVGRSGNTIYF

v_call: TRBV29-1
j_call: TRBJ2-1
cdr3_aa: CSLSGGASYNEQFF

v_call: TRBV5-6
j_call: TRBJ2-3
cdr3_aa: CASSLRGSDTQYF

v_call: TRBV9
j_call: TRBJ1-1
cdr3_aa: CASSPPGGRRTEAFF

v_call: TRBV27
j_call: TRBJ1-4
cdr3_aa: CASSPGQGGDLRNEKLFF

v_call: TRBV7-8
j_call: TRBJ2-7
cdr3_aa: CASSLIEAGSFYEQYF

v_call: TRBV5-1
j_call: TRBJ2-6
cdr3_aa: CASSLTGAGANVLTF

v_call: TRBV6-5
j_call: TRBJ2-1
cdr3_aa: CASRRKGSGENEQFF

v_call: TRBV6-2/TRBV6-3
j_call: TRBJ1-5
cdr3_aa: CASSYLSGKQPQHF

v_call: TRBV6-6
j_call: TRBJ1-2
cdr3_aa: CASSWTGQGASDGYTF

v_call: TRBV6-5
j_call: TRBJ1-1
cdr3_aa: CASSRKGADTEAFF

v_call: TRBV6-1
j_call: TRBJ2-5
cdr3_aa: CASSEPSGRGRRETQYF

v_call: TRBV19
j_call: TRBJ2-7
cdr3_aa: CASSIDLRLREQYF

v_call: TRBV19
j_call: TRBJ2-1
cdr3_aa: CASQTTGTGYNEQFF

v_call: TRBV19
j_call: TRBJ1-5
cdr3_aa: CASSIKGSYSNQPQHF

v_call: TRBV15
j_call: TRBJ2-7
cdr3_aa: CATSREYGYEQYF

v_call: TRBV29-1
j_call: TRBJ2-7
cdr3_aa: CSDEASVSSYEQYF

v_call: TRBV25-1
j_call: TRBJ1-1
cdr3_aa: CASSASGTSLEAFF

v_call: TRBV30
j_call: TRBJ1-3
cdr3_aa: CAWSVSTGRANTIYF

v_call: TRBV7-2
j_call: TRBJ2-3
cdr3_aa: CASSLGQYTQYF

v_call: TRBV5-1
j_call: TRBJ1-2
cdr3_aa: CASSSGQASMIYGYTF

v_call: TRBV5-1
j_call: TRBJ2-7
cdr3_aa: CASNRDGRLDEQYF

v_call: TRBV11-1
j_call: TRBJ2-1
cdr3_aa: CASSFGTSGEGEQFF

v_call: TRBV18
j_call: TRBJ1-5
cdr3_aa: CASSPGTGTSNQPQHF

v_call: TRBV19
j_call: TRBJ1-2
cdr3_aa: CASSTQQGINYGYTF

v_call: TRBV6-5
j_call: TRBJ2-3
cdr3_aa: CASSRLIDTQYF

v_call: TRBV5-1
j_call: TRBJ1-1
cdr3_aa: CASSRAGRGNTEAFF

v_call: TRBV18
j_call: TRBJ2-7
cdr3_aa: CASSAGQGTYEQYF

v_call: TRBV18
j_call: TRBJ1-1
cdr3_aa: CASSPITGTEAFF

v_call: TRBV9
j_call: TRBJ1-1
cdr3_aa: CASSVTVMNTEAFF

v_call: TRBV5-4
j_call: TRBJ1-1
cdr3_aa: CASSLAGGNTEAFF

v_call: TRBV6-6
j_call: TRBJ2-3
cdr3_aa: CASSRDSSDTQYF

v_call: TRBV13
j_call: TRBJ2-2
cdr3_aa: CASSLQAGELFF

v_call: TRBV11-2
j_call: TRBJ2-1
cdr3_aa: CASSPRTSGDYNEQFF

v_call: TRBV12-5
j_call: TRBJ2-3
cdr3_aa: CASGLFSGGAADTQYF

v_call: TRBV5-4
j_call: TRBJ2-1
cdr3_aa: CASSLGGSRNEQFF

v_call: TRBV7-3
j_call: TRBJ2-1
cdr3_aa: CASRLLAGVYNEQFF

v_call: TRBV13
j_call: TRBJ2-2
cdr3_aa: CASSRRLAAANTGELFF

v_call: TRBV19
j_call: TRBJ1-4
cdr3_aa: CASKATNEKLFF

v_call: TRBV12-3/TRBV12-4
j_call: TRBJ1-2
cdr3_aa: CASRRQTFYGYTF

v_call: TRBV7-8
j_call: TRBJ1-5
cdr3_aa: CASSAGGVRNQPQHF

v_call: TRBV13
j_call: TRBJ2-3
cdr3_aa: CASSRGLAGTDTQYF

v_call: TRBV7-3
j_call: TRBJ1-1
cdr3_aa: CASSPRGRMNTEAFF

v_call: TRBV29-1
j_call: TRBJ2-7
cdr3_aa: CSVEDRGGTGKPVEQYF